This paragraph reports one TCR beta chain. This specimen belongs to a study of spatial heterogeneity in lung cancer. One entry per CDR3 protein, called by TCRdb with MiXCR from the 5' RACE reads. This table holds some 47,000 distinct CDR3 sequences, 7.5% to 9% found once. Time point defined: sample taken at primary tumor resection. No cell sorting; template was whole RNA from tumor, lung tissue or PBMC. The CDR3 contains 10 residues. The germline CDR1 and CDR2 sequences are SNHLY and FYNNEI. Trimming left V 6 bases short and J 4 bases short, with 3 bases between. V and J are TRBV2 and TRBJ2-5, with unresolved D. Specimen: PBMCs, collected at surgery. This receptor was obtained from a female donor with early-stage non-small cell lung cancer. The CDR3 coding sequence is TGTGCCAGCAGCGGAGAGACCCAGTACTTC. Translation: CASSGETQYF.